The 11 T cell receptor beta chains below were found in one sample sequenced in a study of T-cell memory formation after mild COVID-19. MiXCR, applied by TCRdb to the 5' RACE reads, yields one record per CDR3 protein. The sample yields about 600,000 distinct CDR3 sequences, roughly 20% seen once. The sample consisted of PBMCs or a T cell subset sorted from them (not recorded which). These TCRs come from an adult woman who had mild COVID-19 (a few samples of this study predate the infection). Cell type and time point are not known.

This clonotype showed up just a few times. The chain combines TRBV15 with TRBJ2-1; tentatively, D is TRBD2 (6 bases). The CDR3 length is 14 residues. The germline CDR1 and CDR2 sequences are LNHNV and YYDKDF (reference sequence). Trimming removed 6 bases at V and 11 bases at J, with 20 bases between. The CDR3: CATSFGTSVNQQFF. The DNA of the CDR3 is TGTGCCACCAGTTTCGGGACTTCCGTAAATCAGCAGTTCTTC. Variable domain in full (rest from reference TRBV15 and TRBJ2-1): DAMVIQNPRYQVTQFGKPVTLSCSQTLNHNVMYWYQQKSSQAPKLLFHYYDKDFNNEADTPDNFQSRRPNTSFCFLDIRSPGLGDTAMYLCATSFGTSVNQQFFGPGTRLTVL.

A few counts support this clonotype. The chain is built from TRBV7-8 and TRBJ2-6; 8 bases agree with TRBD1. The CDR3 is 19 amino acids. Germline assignment: CDR1 SGHVS and CDR2 FQNEAQ. The trim removed 4 bases at V and 2 bases at J, leaving 13 bases unmatched. The CDR3 is CASSWLRTGRGPGANVLTF. Here the CDR3 DNA reads TGTGCCAGCAGCTGGCTGAGGACAGGGCGAGGCCCTGGGGCCAACGTCCTGACTTTC. The complete variable domain, with remaining parts taken from reference TRBV7-8 and TRBJ2-6, reads GAGVSQSPRYKVAKRGQDVALRCDPISGHVSLFWYQQALGQGPEFLTYFQNEAQLDKSGLPSDRFFAERPEGSVSTLKIQRTQQEDSAVYLCASSWLRTGRGPGANVLTFGAGSRLTVL.

This clonotype was detected a few times. CDR3 amino acids: CASSFGLAGGPGEQFF. CDR3 in DNA: TGCGCCAGCAGCTTTGGACTAGCGGGGGGGCCCGGTGAGCAGTTCTTC. The gene calls are TRBV5-1 and TRBJ2-1; 15 bases are shared with TRBD2. The CDR3 spans 16 residues. Per germline, CDR1 SGHRS and CDR2 YFSETQ. V was pared by 2 bases and J by 9 bases, with 6 bases of the junction left unmatched.

The chain uses TRBV6-5 and TRBJ2-7, with a possible D match to TRBD1 (6 bases). Germline lookup yields CDR1 MNHEY and CDR2 SVGAGI. The V end lost 0 bases, the J end lost 3 bases, and 9 bases lay between the germline ends. CDR3 length: 14 amino acids. CDR3 amino acids: CASSYSDRFYEQYF. As DNA, the CDR3 is TGTGCCAGCAGTTACTCCGACAGGTTCTACGAGCAGTACTTC.

This clonotype was seen only a few times. V usage is TRBV24-1 and J usage is TRBJ2-7; D is possibly TRBD1 (6 bases). V was trimmed by 0 bases and J by 9 bases, leaving 14 bases between them. There are 14 residues in the CDR3. The germline CDR1 and CDR2 sequences are KGHDR and SFDVKD. This chain's CDR3 is CATSDLPGDGAQYF. For the CDR3, the DNA is TGTGCCACCAGTGATTTGCCAGGGGACGGCGCGCAGTACTTC.

CDR3 sequence (DNA): TGCAGCGTCGCCACAGGGCTGGCCACCGGGGAGCTGTTTTTT. Protein product: CSVATGLATGELFF. The rearrangement joins TRBV29-1 to TRBJ2-2; TRBD1 might be the D (6 bases). Per the germline V gene, CDR1 is SQVTM and CDR2 is ANQGSEA. The V end lost 6 bases, the J end lost 4 bases, and 15 bases lay between the germline ends. The CDR3 spans 14 residues.

The genes are TRBV11-2 and TRBJ2-5; 8 bases match TRBD2. The CDR3 loop spans 14 amino acids. The ends lost 0 bases at V and 5 bases at J; junction bases unmatched: 2. The germline V gene encodes CDR1 SGHAT and CDR2 FQNNGV. CDR3 loop: CASSLEPSGETQYF. The DNA of the CDR3 is TGTGCCAGCAGCTTAGAGCCTAGCGGGGAGACCCAGTACTTC. The entire variable domain, with the rest obtained from reference TRBV11-2 and TRBJ2-5, is as follows: EAGVAQSPRYKIIEKRQSVAFWCNPISGHATLYWYQQILGQGPKLLIQFQNNGVVDDSQLPKDRFSAERLKGVDSTLKIQPAKLEDSAVYLCASSLEPSGETQYFGPGTRLLVL.

This chain joins TRBV20-1 and TRBJ1-3; 7 bases line up with TRBD1. The trim removed 7 bases at V and 8 bases at J, leaving 11 bases unmatched. CDR3 size: 13 residues. CDR1 is DFQATT and CDR2 is SNEGSKA in the germline V gene (reference sequence). In nucleotides, the CDR3 is TGCAGTGTCAGACAGGGCCTGTGGGACACCATATATTTT. As protein: CSVRQGLWDTIYF.

The rearrangement links TRBV7-6 to TRBJ2-5; D may be TRBD1 (6 bases). V lost 6 bases to trimming and J lost 5 bases, with 22 bases between them. The CDR3 contains 16 residues. Germline V lookup: CDR1 SGHVS, CDR2 FNYEAQ. The CDR3 coding sequence is TGTGCCAGCAGAGACCACCGGGACACCCCGGGGGAGACCCAGTACTTC. It specifies CASRDHRDTPGETQYF.

The chain employs TRBV4-1 and TRBJ2-3; 7 nucleotides align to TRBD2. The CDR3 totals 16 residues. V was pared by 3 bases and J by 1 base, with 7 bases of the junction left unmatched. Germline CDR1 reads MGHRA; CDR2 reads YSYEKL. The CDR3 here is CASSHEPSGRTDTQYF. The CDR3 DNA sequence: TGCGCCAGCAGCCATGAACCTAGCGGCCGCACAGATACGCAGTATTTT.

This clonotype showed up just a few times. The chain uses TRBV12-3 or TRBV12-4 and TRBJ1-1; tentative D call: TRBD1 (6 bases). The V end was cut by 0 bases, the J end by 3 bases, with 8 bases between. The length of the CDR3 is 14 residues. The CDR3 here is CASSLAYRDTEAFF. The CDR3 DNA is TGTGCCAGCAGTTTAGCTTACAGGGACACTGAAGCTTTCTTT.